This T cell receptor (beta chain) originates from a study of blood T cell repertoires in COVID-19. Looking at the study overall: Samples came from the United States, Italy and Spain, spanning acute and convalescent COVID-19.

TCRdb's copy holds only in-frame clones and misses some; the assay was immunoSEQ multiplex PCR. The table lists over 120,000 clones, over 85% of them singletons. V trimming: 3 bases; J trimming: 2 bases; junction bases outside the gene matches: 12. Germline-derived CDR1 and CDR2 are MDHEN and SYDVKM. The CDR3 runs 18 residues. This clone was recorded only once. The sample was peripheral blood. The clonotype comes from a human donor in a cohort sampled during active COVID-19. V gene TRBV28 combines with J gene TRBJ2-3; 9 bases match TRBD1. The CDR3 DNA reads as TGTGCCAGCAGTTTTCGCACGGTGGGACAGGGTTTCACAGATACGCAGTATTTT. The encoded protein is CASSFRTVGQGFTDTQYF.